This record looks at one T cell receptor (beta chain) sequence and its context. No antigen is known for it. One base away there is no much larger clone; base qualities are not given. The data are from a study of sequential checkpoint blockade in melanoma (dated by TCRdb to between 2018 and 2021). Some background on the complete study: Patients were randomized 1:1 to first-line nivolumab followed by ipilimumab (arm A) or ipilimumab followed by nivolumab (arm B). Maintenance nivolumab came after each of the two trial sequences. The paper as a whole reports these results and caveats: The model for predicting response that combines TCR metrics with mutation burden needs to be validated in larger, independent patient cohorts.

Per the publication, the treatment or condition label means: randomized to nivolumab then ipilimumab (arm A) or the reverse (arm B). Prior DNA-damaging chemotherapy had not been received by any trial patient. On a FACS Aria II flow cytometer, live CD3+CD8+ cells that were negative for CD19 and CD56 were sorted from thawed PBMCs. Samples were obtained from patients with melanoma enrolled in CheckMate 064, a randomized, open-label phase II trial of sequential checkpoint blockade. Peripheral blood mononuclear cells were collected by leukapheresis, purified using Ficoll-Paque, and frozen in human serum containing 10% DMSO. Purity of sorted blood CD3+CD8+ cells was verified at >98% immediately after sorting, followed by DNA extraction. TCRbeta CDR3 regions were immunosequenced from genomic DNA with the immunoSEQ Assay. Before high-throughput sequencing, the genomic DNA was amplified using bias-controlled multiplex PCR. The paper's processing steps were these. To quantify the absolute abundance of each unique TCRbeta CDR3 region, the sequences were collapsed and filtered. Clonality, defined as 1 minus Pielou's evenness, was calculated using productive rearrangements only. A previously published method was used to identify clones whose frequencies were significantly greater in on-treatment samples than in baseline samples. The table comes from immuneACCESS by way of TCRdb, which keeps in-frame sequences with V and J called. Part of the clones is missing from these tables; in studies checked, under half for an unresolved V gene and the rest for unknown reasons. D and trimming were read from the DNA, whereas the V and J calls and clone size are those reported in that table. Within this sample are about 17,000 clones, with 55% to 75% of them counted one time only. The leading ten clones occupy 21% of the sample.

This clonotype originated in a human donor with melanoma. This sample comprised CD8+ T cells sorted from blood (inferred from file names), obtained from a patient given nivolumab and ipilimumab in sequence.

Here the CDR3 is given as CASGDSTYEQYF. The bases read TGCGCCAGCGGGGACAGTACCTACGAGCAGTACTTC. The rearrangement joined TRBV10-1 to TRBJ2-7; 7 nucleotides in the junction match TRBD1. V is trimmed back by 8 bases and J by 2 bases, and the junction contains 3 bases that no gene match accounts for. From the germline V gene (reference sequence), CDR1 is WNHNN and CDR2 is SYGVQD. The CDR3 goes from the cysteine to the phenylalanine over 12 residues. This entry keeps only the CDR3 DNA: 36 bases, framed from base 1.